The clone carrying this T cell receptor beta chain was recorded a few times. As yet, its antigen is unknown. This entry is derived from a study of T cells after yellow fever vaccination. The study's findings and limits: Abundant clonotypes from the bulk population could contaminate FACS-sorted repertoires. The CD4 and CD8 compartments had a small share of their clonotypes in common.

Each CDR3 protein gets one entry after TCRdb re-called the 5' RACE reads with MiXCR. The sample contains roughly 520,000 distinct CDR3 sequences, 21% of which appear only once. CDR1 and CDR2 (germline): KGHDR, SFDVKD. V gave up 4 bases and J gave up 1 base; unmatched junction bases: 3. This CDR3 region has 15 residues. The starting material was PBMCs, obtained more than 20 days after the first yellow fever vaccination. The chain links TRBV24-1 to TRBJ2-3; 8 nucleotides line up with TRBD2. This receptor was taken from a man younger than 30 who received the YFV17D yellow fever vaccine. In nucleotides, the CDR3 is TGTGCCACCAGTGACGCGGGGGGAGGCACAGATACGCAGTATTTT. This translates into CATSDAGGGTDTQYF.